What follows is one TCR beta chain and its context. Its antigen remains undetermined. No base quality values were provided; no much bigger clone lies one nucleotide off. The data were obtained in a study of CD8+ T cells in alopecia areata (dated by TCRdb to the late 2010s). About the full investigation: The treated patients, all with moderate-to-severe alopecia areata, were enrolled in an open-label pilot trial of oral tofacitinib given at 5 to 10 mg twice daily. Tofacitinib-treated patients had biopsies at baseline and at 4 and 24 weeks of treatment, with a later scalp biopsy in several patients. Patients received tofacitinib for 6 to 18 months and were then followed off drug for 6 months to check for delayed response and recurrence. Amplification of TCRbeta CDR3 regions was done by immunoSEQ multiplex PCR using 35 Vbeta forward primers and 13 Jbeta reverse primers. Human TCRbeta sequencing covered scalp tissue and sorted CD4+ and CD8+ peripheral blood T cells from patchy and totalis/universalis alopecia areata patients and healthy controls. In both human patients and the C3H/HeJ mouse model, the study applied high-throughput TCRbeta sequencing to look at T cell clonal expansion in alopecia areata. For the treated patients, the SALT score, which quantifies what percentage of scalp surface area is affected, served as the measure of disease severity. Clonality in the scalp was compared among normal scalp (n=4), patchy alopecia areata scalp (n=8), and alopecia totalis/universalis scalp (n=8). RNA came from the PAXgene miRNA kit for fixed scalp, the miRNeasy kit for PBMCs, and the RNeasy kit for mouse skin. Results the study describes overall, beyond this receptor: Higher clonality and more expanded CD8+ clones were observed in lesional scalp than in normal scalp, particularly in alopecia totalis/universalis, a finding suggestive of antigenic drive. Scalp clonality and the number of expanded CD8+ clones among the top 100 scalp clones were significantly decreased by tofacitinib. Compared with mice, TCR sequences shared between patients were less clear, possibly partly because of HLA diversity across the patient population. Unlike mouse skin, which is dominated by gammadelta T cells, normal human skin has resident alphabeta T cells that are also sequenced, and this complicates analysis of the scalp TCR repertoire. During tofacitinib treatment, many expanded lesional clones stuck around in both scalp and blood, and this persistence may partly explain why relapse happens after treatment is stopped. Because the treated cohort was small and included a single nonresponder, larger studies are needed to assess links between baseline CD8+ expansion and response.

The time point label, as the study defines it: around 4 weeks on oral tofacitinib. The sample's treatment or condition label, in plain terms: oral pan-JAK inhibitor, 5-10 mg twice daily. Peripheral blood and lesional scalp punch biopsies were obtained from patients with alopecia areata. After PBMCs were isolated by density centrifugation and stained for CD3, CD4 and CD8, a FACSAria was used to sort CD4+ and CD8+ T cells. The CDR3 sequence holds 14 residues, the cysteine and phenylalanine included. The read is trimmed to its CDR3 DNA, 42 bases read in frame from base 1. The germline V gene gives CDR1 as SQVTM and CDR2 as ANQGSEA. A distance of 17 bases separates the germline ends of V and J, which lose 0 bases and 11 bases respectively. The method was the immunoSEQ multiplex PCR assay. RNA was extracted from all samples and reverse transcribed into cDNA, which served as template for TCR sequencing. First-strand cDNA was synthesized with SuperScript III using a 2:1 mix of oligo-dT and random hexamers. A synthetic immune receptor repertoire was used to measure amplification bias, and any remaining bias was corrected computationally. Under the source paper's analysis protocol: Raw reads were preprocessed to remove errors, and CDR3 was defined by IMGT conventions from the conserved cysteine to phenylalanine. Clonality was calculated as 1 minus Shannon entropy normalized by log2 of the number of productive unique TCRs. CD4 or CD8 identity of scalp clones was inferred by cross-referencing scalp TCRbeta sequences with sorted blood CD4 and CD8 repertoires. TCRdb took over this immuneACCESS table, retaining in-frame rearrangements with V and J assigned. Such tables are incomplete; in checked studies, under half of the missing clones stem from an unresolved V gene, and the remainder is unexplained. V, J and clone size derive from that table, while D and trimming were established from the DNA sequence. Counted in this sample were 90,000 to 150,000 clones; approximately 52% of them appeared once. More than 25% of the sample lies in the top ten.

The sequence links TRBV29-1 to TRBJ1-5; there is no confident call for the D gene. The sequence was collected from a human donor with alopecia areata. The starting material was CD8+ T cells sorted from blood, obtained at week 4, from a patient treated with tofacitinib. The CDR3 protein: CSVEDEDNLLAQHF. The DNA is TGCAGCGTTGAAGATGAAGACAACCTACTGGCCCAGCATTTT.